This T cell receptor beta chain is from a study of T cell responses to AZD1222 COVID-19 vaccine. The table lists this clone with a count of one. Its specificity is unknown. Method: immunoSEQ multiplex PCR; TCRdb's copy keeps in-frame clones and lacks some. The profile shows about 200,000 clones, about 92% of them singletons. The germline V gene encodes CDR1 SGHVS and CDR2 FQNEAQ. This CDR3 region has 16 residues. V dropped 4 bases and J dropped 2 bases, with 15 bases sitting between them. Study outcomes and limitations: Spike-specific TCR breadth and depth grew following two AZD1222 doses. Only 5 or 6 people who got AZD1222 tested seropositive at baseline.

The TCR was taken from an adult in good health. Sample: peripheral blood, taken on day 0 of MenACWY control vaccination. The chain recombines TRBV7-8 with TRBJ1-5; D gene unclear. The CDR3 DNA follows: TGTGCCAGCAGCTCCCAAGTTTGGTCTGGCAATCAGCCCCAGCATTTT. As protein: CASSSQVWSGNQPQHF.